The 11 T cell receptor beta chains below all came from one sample that was sequenced in a study of blood T cell repertoires in COVID-19. Profiled with immunoSEQ multiplex PCR; TCRdb holds only in-frame clones, not every one. Of roughly 300,000 clones listed, roughly 90% are singletons. The source material was peripheral blood. Receptors were obtained from a man younger than 30 who had recovered from COVID-19.

To note about this clone: Distinct nucleotide sequences in the sample also encode this CDR3. The rearrangement joins TRBV4-1 to TRBJ1-2; 7 positions agree with TRBD1. In germline, CDR1 is MGHRA, CDR2 YSYEKL. V dropped 3 bases and J dropped 2; count of bases not matched to a gene: 3. The CDR3 runs to 14 residues. The DNA of the CDR3 is TGCGCCAGCAGCCAGGGGACAGTCAACTATGGCTACACCTTC. Its translation is CASSQGTVNYGYTF.

The V and J genes are TRBV21-1 and TRBJ1-1. TRBV21-1 is tagged as a pseudogene. The CDR3 sequence is 16 residues long. The CDR3 region is CASSKAAGAGDTEAFF. CDR3 coding DNA: TGTGCCAGCAGCAAAGCGGCGGGGGCAGGTGACACTGAAGCTTTCTTT.

The chain couples TRBV27 to TRBJ2-7; 9 bases map to TRBD2. This CDR3 is built from 15 residues. CDR1 and CDR2 from the germline V gene are MNHEY and SMNVEV (reference sequence). Unmatched junction bases numbered 8, after V lost 5 bases and J lost 3 bases. The CDR3 reads CASSLGLAGNYEQYF. DNA of the CDR3: TGTGCCAGCAGTCTCGGGCTAGCGGGAAACTACGAGCAGTACTTC.

The chain joins TRBV10-3 to TRBJ2-7; a weak D match, TRBD1 (5 bases). V was trimmed by 6 bases and J by 0 bases, leaving 9 bases between them. CDR1 is ENHRY and CDR2 is SYGVKD in the germline V gene. The CDR3 sequence is 13 residues long. The CDR3 DNA sequence: TGTGCCATCAGGCCGACAGACTCCTACGAGCAGTACTTC. This codes for CAIRPTDSYEQYF.

The chain combines TRBV30 with TRBJ1-3; TRBD1 matches 7 bases. CDR3 size: 15 residues. Germline CDR1 GTSNPN, CDR2 SVGIG (reference sequence). J gave up 0 bases and V 2 bases, and 4 bases lay outside the gene matches. CDR3 DNA: TGTGCCTGGAGTACGGGACAGAGCTCTGGAAACACCATATATTTT. Translating it yields CAWSTGQSSGNTIYF.

The chain combines TRBV5-1 with TRBJ1-4; weak D call: TRBD1 (5 bases). Germline CDR1 is SGHRS and CDR2 is YFSETQ. V gave up 1 base and J gave up 2 bases, with 15 bases separating them. CDR3 size: 17 residues. The DNA for the CDR3 is TGCGCCAGCAGCTTGCCCAGGGCTCCGGGTACTAATGAAAAACTGTTTTTT. It translates to CASSLPRAPGTNEKLFF.

The V gene is TRBV3-1 (or the pseudogene TRBV3-2), the J gene TRBJ1-1; maybe TRBD1 (5 bases). CDR3 length equals 15 residues. V was cut by 1 base and J by 4 bases, with 13 bases left in between. Per the germline V gene, CDR1 is LGHDT and CDR2 is YNNKEL (reference sequence). CDR3 residues: CASSQAQTAVTEAFF. The CDR3 DNA reads as TGTGCCAGCAGCCAAGCTCAGACAGCCGTCACTGAAGCTTTCTTT.

The V gene is TRBV5-1, the J gene TRBJ2-7; D might be TRBD1 (6 bases). Germline assignment: CDR1 SGHRS and CDR2 YFSETQ. V shed 4 bases and J shed 2 bases, with 16 bases lying between them. The CDR3 has 15 residues. This CDR3 reads CASSNGQTSTYEQYF. CDR3 nucleotide sequence: TGCGCCAGCAGCAATGGACAGACCAGTACCTACGAGCAGTACTTC. The full variable domain, completed using reference TRBV5-1 and TRBJ2-7, is KAGVTQTPRYLIKTRGQQVTLSCSPISGHRSVSWYQQTPGQGLQFLFEYFSETQRNKGNFPGRFSGRQFSNSRSEMNVSTLELGDSALYLCASSNGQTSTYEQYFGPGTRLTVT.

This rearrangement joins TRBV5-6 to TRBJ2-5, with D maybe TRBD2 (5 bases). Germline assignment: CDR1 SGHDT and CDR2 YYEEEE. Trimming stripped 2 bases from V and 5 bases from J, with 7 bases between. The CDR3 length is 12 residues. The CDR3 DNA reads as TGTGCCAGCAGCTTTGGGGAGGAGACCCAGTACTTC. It is translated as CASSFGEETQYF. The variable domain in full, with the rest retrieved from reference TRBV5-6 and TRBJ2-5, is DAGVTQSPTHLIKTRGQQVTLRCSPKSGHDTVSWYQQALGQGPQFIFQYYEEEERQRGNFPDRFSGHQFPNYSSELNVNALLLGDSALYLCASSFGEETQYFGPGTRLLVL.

The rearrangement joins TRBV6-6 to TRBJ2-1; 8 nucleotides agree with TRBD2. The V gene's germline CDR1 is MNHNY and CDR2 SVGAGI (reference sequence). V lost 7 bases to trimming and J lost 0 bases; unmatched junction nucleotides: 5. The CDR3 length is 15 residues. CDR3 sequence (DNA): TGTGCCAGCATCGATCTAGCGGGCTCCTACAATGAGCAGTTCTTC. Translating gives CASIDLAGSYNEQFF.

The J gene is TRBJ1-3, the V gene TRBV29-1; D not resolved. The V gene lost 0 bases and the J gene lost 1 base, with 13 bases spanning the gap. Germline lookup yields CDR1 SQVTM and CDR2 ANQGSEA. CDR3 length equals 16 residues. The CDR3 protein is CSVEDQLEGSGNTIYF. DNA for the CDR3: TGCAGCGTTGAAGACCAGCTTGAGGGATCTGGAAACACCATATATTTT.